The source of this TCR beta chain is a study of blood T cell repertoires in COVID-19. On the study more broadly: For recovered donors of Cohort 3, there were two negative PCRs, clearance, or symptom resolution. The analysed material was cDNA or gDNA that came from T cells, B-cell-depleted T cells, or PBMCs.

Participant ages covered roughly 18 to 89 years across some 25 US areas. The CDR3 spans 13 residues. Trimming cost V 7 bases and J 0 bases, with 9 bases left between them. The V gene's germline CDR1 is LNHDA and CDR2 SQIVND (reference sequence). Here immunoSEQ multiplex PCR was the method, and the copy in TCRdb shows in-frame clones only, minus some. This sample has roughly 210,000 clones, with roughly 84% found just once. The gene calls are TRBV19 and TRBJ1-2; the D is unclear. The clonotype comes from a young man in a cohort exposed to, infected with or recovered from COVID-19 (not recorded which). The specimen was PBMCs or T cells enriched from blood (not recorded which). The CDR3 DNA is TGTGCCAGTAATCCGGGAGCTAACTATGGCTACACCTTC. It translates to CASNPGANYGYTF.